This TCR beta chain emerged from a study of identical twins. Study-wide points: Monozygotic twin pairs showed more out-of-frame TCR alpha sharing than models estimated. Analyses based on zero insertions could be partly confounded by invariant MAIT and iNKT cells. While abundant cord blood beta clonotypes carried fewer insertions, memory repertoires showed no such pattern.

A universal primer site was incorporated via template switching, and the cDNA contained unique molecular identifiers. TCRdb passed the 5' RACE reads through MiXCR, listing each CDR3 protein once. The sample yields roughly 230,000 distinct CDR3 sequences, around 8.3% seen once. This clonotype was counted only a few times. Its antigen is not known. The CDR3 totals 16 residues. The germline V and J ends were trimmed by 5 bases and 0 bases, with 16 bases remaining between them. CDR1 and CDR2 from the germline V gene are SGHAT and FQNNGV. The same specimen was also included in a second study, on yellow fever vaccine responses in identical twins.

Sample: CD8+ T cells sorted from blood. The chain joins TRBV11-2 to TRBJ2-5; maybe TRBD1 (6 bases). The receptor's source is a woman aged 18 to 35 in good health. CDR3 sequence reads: CASSPPVRGHQETQYF. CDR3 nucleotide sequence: TGTGCCAGCAGCCCCCCCGTCAGGGGCCACCAAGAGACCCAGTACTTC.